The clone carrying this TCR beta chain was recorded at least ten times. The sample originates from a study of T cell repertoires in cytomegalovirus infection. Via MiXCR, TCRdb re-called the reads, giving one row per CDR3 protein. The sample has 500,000 to 600,000 distinct CDR3 sequences, 16% seen once. The V end was cut by 0 bases, the J end by 1 base, with 8 bases between. The CDR3 spans 15 residues. Germline values: CDR1 SGHNT, CDR2 YYREEE (reference sequence). The sequencing input was CD8+ T cells from PBMCs. This receptor was identified in a human donor in good health (CMV status not recorded). Some clones in this sample may be carry-over from other donors' samples. This rearrangement joins TRBV5-4 to TRBJ1-3; perhaps TRBD1 as D (5 bases). Written as DNA, the CDR3 is TGTGCCAGCAGCTTGGGACAGAATTCTGGAAACACCATATATTTT. Translated, it gives CASSLGQNSGNTIYF.